This is a list of T cell receptor beta chains from one sample in a study of CD4 T cells in lung cancer. TCRdb's copy holds only in-frame clones and misses some; the assay was immunoSEQ multiplex PCR. The sample gives some 9,600 clones, about 62% of which show up once; 15% is in the top ten. Input material: normal lung tissue taken away from the tumor. Source of these receptors: a man aged 60-69 years with non-small cell lung cancer. The CDR3 runs from the conserved cysteine through the conserved F or W. Each record gives: J gene, V gene, clone size, D gene, CDR3 length, CDR3 DNA, CDR3 protein. D genes are given only for firm matches. Size is omitted from some rows. Given values are once, few, many or a class for expanded clones.

J gene: TRBJ2-1; V gene: TRBV6-5; clone size: NA; D gene: TRBD2; CDR3 length: 14; CDR3 DNA: TGTGCCAGCAGAACTAGCGGGGGAAGGAATGAGCAGTTCTTC; CDR3 protein: CASRTSGGRNEQFF
J gene: TRBJ1-2; V gene: TRBV6-6; clone size: NA; D gene: TRBD1; CDR3 length: 15; CDR3 DNA: TGTGCCAGCAGCCGGAGACAGGGTGGTATGCATGGCTACACCTTC; CDR3 protein: CASSRRQGGMHGYTF
J gene: TRBJ2-5; V gene: TRBV29-1; clone size: NA; D gene: TRBD1; CDR3 length: 13; CDR3 DNA: TGCAGCGTCCGGGACAGCATACAAGAGACCCAGTACTTC; CDR3 protein: CSVRDSIQETQYF
J gene: TRBJ2-5; V gene: TRBV6-1; clone size: NA; D gene: TRBD2; CDR3 length: 15; CDR3 DNA: TGTGCCAGCAGTAATATGCGGGAGGGCCTTGAGACCCAGTACTTC; CDR3 protein: CASSNMREGLETQYF
J gene: TRBJ1-2; V gene: TRBV30; clone size: NA; D gene: NA; CDR3 length: 14; CDR3 DNA: TGTGCCTGGGGGCAAAGAGGGTCTAACTATGGCTACACCTTC; CDR3 protein: CAWGQRGSNYGYTF
J gene: TRBJ2-5; V gene: TRBV7-2; clone size: NA; D gene: NA; CDR3 length: 16; CDR3 DNA: TGTGCCAGCAGCTTACATGGCAATACCCCGAGGGAGACCCAGTACTTC; CDR3 protein: CASSLHGNTPRETQYF
J gene: TRBJ2-7; V gene: TRBV6-1; clone size: NA; D gene: NA; CDR3 length: 16; CDR3 DNA: TGTGCCAGCAGTGACAGCTGGGCGGGACTTCACTACGAGCAGTACTTC; CDR3 protein: CASSDSWAGLHYEQYF
J gene: TRBJ2-7; V gene: TRBV2; clone size: NA; D gene: NA; CDR3 length: 12; CDR3 DNA: TGTGCCAGCAGATCAGAATCCTACGAGCAGTACTTC; CDR3 protein: CASRSESYEQYF
J gene: TRBJ1-1; V gene: TRBV2; clone size: NA; D gene: NA; CDR3 length: 13; CDR3 DNA: TGTGCCAGCACTGTACAGGGTTTACGTGAAGCTTTCTTT; CDR3 protein: CASTVQGLREAFF
J gene: TRBJ1-4; V gene: TRBV15; clone size: NA; D gene: NA; CDR3 length: 16; CDR3 DNA: TGTGCCACCAGCGCCGAGGGTACAAGATTAAATGAAAAACTGTTTTTT; CDR3 protein: CATSAEGTRLNEKLFF
J gene: TRBJ1-2; V gene: TRBV10-3; clone size: NA; D gene: TRBD1; CDR3 length: 15; CDR3 DNA: TGTGCCATCAGTCGGACAGGCCTTGGCGACTATGGCTACACCTTC; CDR3 protein: CAISRTGLGDYGYTF
J gene: TRBJ2-4; V gene: TRBV28; clone size: NA; D gene: NA; CDR3 length: 15; CDR3 DNA: TGTGCCAGCAGTTTATACCAGGGCGCCAAAAACATTCAGTACTTC; CDR3 protein: CASSLYQGAKNIQYF
J gene: TRBJ2-1; V gene: TRBV27; clone size: NA; D gene: TRBD2; CDR3 length: 15; CDR3 DNA: TGTGCCAGCAGGGGACTTGGGGGAGGGACCAATGAGCAGTTCTTC; CDR3 protein: CASRGLGGGTNEQFF
J gene: TRBJ1-2; V gene: TRBV6-5; clone size: NA; D gene: NA; CDR3 length: 12; CDR3 DNA: TGTGCCAGCAGTAACGGTGCCTATGGCTACACCTTC; CDR3 protein: CASSNGAYGYTF
J gene: TRBJ1-1; V gene: TRBV29-1; clone size: few; D gene: NA; CDR3 length: 13; CDR3 DNA: TGCAGCGTTGTCTGGGGCCCGAACACTGAAGCTTTCTTT; CDR3 protein: CSVVWGPNTEAFF
J gene: TRBJ2-1; V gene: TRBV19; clone size: NA; D gene: TRBD2; CDR3 length: 15; CDR3 DNA: TGTGCCAGTCTCATAAGCGGGAGGGCCTTAGATGAGCAGTTCTTC; CDR3 protein: CASLISGRALDEQFF
J gene: TRBJ1-1; V gene: TRBV14; clone size: few; D gene: TRBD1; CDR3 length: 14; CDR3 DNA: TGTGCCAGCAGCCAAGTCCAGGGGGCGAGTGAAGCTTTCTTT; CDR3 protein: CASSQVQGASEAFF
J gene: TRBJ1-1; V gene: TRBV7-6; clone size: NA; D gene: NA; CDR3 length: 14; CDR3 DNA: TGTGCCAGCAGCCGCACTAGTGGGTCGGCTGAAGCTTTCTTT; CDR3 protein: CASSRTSGSAEAFF
J gene: TRBJ2-7; V gene: TRBV19; clone size: NA; D gene: TRBD1; CDR3 length: 15; CDR3 DNA: TGTGCCAGTAGGACACAGGGGCGATCCTCCTACGAGCAGTACTTC; CDR3 protein: CASRTQGRSSYEQYF
J gene: TRBJ2-2; V gene: TRBV7-3; clone size: medium-sized; D gene: NA; CDR3 length: 14; CDR3 DNA: TGTGCCAGCAGCTTAAGGAGGGACACCGGGGAGCTGTTTTTT; CDR3 protein: CASSLRRDTGELFF
J gene: TRBJ1-2; V gene: TRBV29-1; clone size: NA; D gene: NA; CDR3 length: 13; CDR3 DNA: TGCAGCGCGGGGAGGGGTGAGACCTATGGCTACACCTTC; CDR3 protein: CSAGRGETYGYTF
J gene: TRBJ2-1; V gene: TRBV19; clone size: NA; D gene: TRBD2; CDR3 length: 14; CDR3 DNA: TGTGCCAGCGGGCTAGCGGGAGTGAGAAATGAGCAGTTCTTC; CDR3 protein: CASGLAGVRNEQFF
J gene: TRBJ2-3; V gene: TRBV27; clone size: NA; D gene: NA; CDR3 length: 13; CDR3 DNA: TGTGCCAGCAGTTCTTACATCACAGATACGCAGTATTTT; CDR3 protein: CASSSYITDTQYF
J gene: TRBJ2-2; V gene: TRBV19; clone size: NA; D gene: TRBD1; CDR3 length: 16; CDR3 DNA: TGTGCCAGTAGTATGTTCCCGACAGGGTTTACCGGGGAGCTGTTTTTT; CDR3 protein: CASSMFPTGFTGELFF
J gene: TRBJ1-4; V gene: TRBV6-1; clone size: NA; D gene: NA; CDR3 length: 18; CDR3 DNA: TGTGCCAGCAGTGGCGTCGCGGCCTGGGTTTCAAGTAATGAAAAACTGTTTTTT; CDR3 protein: CASSGVAAWVSSNEKLFF
J gene: TRBJ1-2; V gene: TRBV29-1; clone size: NA; D gene: NA; CDR3 length: 12; CDR3 DNA: TGCAGCGTTATCGACAGTAACTATGGCTACACCTTC; CDR3 protein: CSVIDSNYGYTF